The 12 T cell receptor beta chains in this list originate from one sample, sequenced in a study of control samples from healthy donors and cancer patients. The assay was immunoSEQ multiplex PCR, and TCRdb's table has in-frame clones only and misses some. The repertoire holds some 130,000 clones, about nine tenths seen once, with about 2.2% in the top ten. Sample: blood. The receptors shown here come from a woman aged 50 to 65 in good health.

This clone was recorded only once. J is TRBJ2-7 and V is TRBV7-8; D not resolved. Germline V lookup: CDR1 SGHVS, CDR2 FQNEAQ. CDR3 length equals 15 residues. V was clipped by 0 bases and J by 7 bases, with 16 bases between them. CDR3 coding DNA: TGTGCCAGCAGCTTAGCGAGATCTCTCGGGCAAGAGCAGTACTTC. Translating it yields CASSLARSLGQEQYF. Variable domain in full (rest from reference TRBV7-8 and TRBJ2-7): GAGVSQSPRYKVAKRGQDVALRCDPISGHVSLFWYQQALGQGPEFLTYFQNEAQLDKSGLPSDRFFAERPEGSVSTLKIQRTQQEDSAVYLCASSLARSLGQEQYFGPGTRLTVT.

The chain carries TRBV6-5 and TRBJ1-2, with D possibly TRBD1 on 6 matching bases. This CDR3 is built from 13 residues. Trimming cost V 8 bases and J 1 base, with 11 bases left between them. CDR1 is MNHEY, CDR2 SVGAGI, per germline. CDR3 protein: CASRDTNNYGYTF. As DNA, the CDR3 is TGTGCCAGCCGGGACACCAATAACTATGGCTACACCTTC.

The gene calls are TRBV6-5 and TRBJ2-1, with 7 bases that match TRBD2. Germline CDR1 and CDR2: MNHEY and SVGAGI. J gave up 0 bases and V 10 bases, and 3 bases lay outside the gene matches. This CDR3 spans 13 amino acids. CDR3: CAIRGVSYNEQFF. CDR3 DNA: TGTGCCATCCGGGGGGTCTCCTACAATGAGCAGTTCTTC.

The chain has TRBV30 and TRBJ2-3; the D call may be TRBD1 or TRBD2 (6 bases each). This CDR3 spans 13 amino acids. Germline values: CDR1 GTSNPN, CDR2 SVGIG (reference sequence). Trimming removed 3 bases from V and 4 bases from J, with 11 bases in between. The CDR3 nucleotides are TGTGCCTGGAGCCGGAGGGGGGCAGATACGCAGTATTTT. Translated, it gives CAWSRRGADTQYF. The variable domain in full, completed from reference TRBV30 and TRBJ2-3, reads SQTIHQWPATLVQPVGSPLSLECTVEGTSNPNLYWYRQAAGRGLQLLFYSVGIGQISSEVPQNLSASRPQDRQFILSSKKLLLSDSGFYLCAWSRRGADTQYFGPGTRLTVL.

The table lists this clone with a few counts. J is TRBJ2-7 and V is TRBV11-2; 7 bases are shared with TRBD2. Germline trimming cut 5 bases from V and 6 bases from J; bases unmatched to any gene: 4. The germline V gene has CDR1 SGHAT and CDR2 FQNNGV. The CDR3 runs to 12 residues. The CDR3 protein is CASSRTRAEQYF. In DNA form, the CDR3 reads TGTGCCAGCAGCAGGACTAGAGCCGAGCAGTACTTC. The full variable domain, in which reference TRBV11-2 and TRBJ2-7 provide the parts outside the CDR3, is EAGVAQSPRYKIIEKRQSVAFWCNPISGHATLYWYQQILGQGPKLLIQFQNNGVVDDSQLPKDRFSAERLKGVDSTLKIQPAKLEDSAVYLCASSRTRAEQYFGPGTRLTVT.

This chain connects TRBV5-6 to TRBJ2-7, with D perhaps given as TRBD1 or TRBD2 (5 bases each). The CDR3 contains 14 residues. The germline CDR1 and CDR2 sequences are SGHDT and YYEEEE. V was cut by 4 bases and J by 7 bases, with 18 bases left in between. The CDR3 reads CASSLTGRPSEQYF. As DNA, the CDR3 is TGTGCCAGCAGCCTGACGGGACGGCCCTCGGAGCAGTACTTC.

The gene calls are TRBV27 and TRBJ2-7, with TRBD1 matching over 8 bases. The CDR3 is made up of 12 amino acids. The junction had 4 bases not matched to a gene; V was cut back by 6 bases and J by 6 bases. Germline CDR1 and CDR2: MNHEY and SMNVEV (reference sequence). The CDR3 bases are TGTGCCAGCAGGAGACAGGGGTCCGAGCAGTACTTC. Protein sequence: CASRRQGSEQYF.

The rearrangement links TRBV28 to TRBJ1-1; the match to TRBD1 covers 8 bases. The V and J ends lost 2 bases and 1 base, in that order; junction bases with no gene match: 6. The germline V gene encodes CDR1 MDHEN and CDR2 SYDVKM. The CDR3 extends over 16 amino acids. CDR3 loop: CASSLDQGAPNTEAFF. CDR3 DNA: TGTGCCAGCAGTTTAGACCAGGGGGCTCCGAACACTGAAGCTTTCTTT.

The chain carries TRBV6-1 and TRBJ2-3, with 9 nucleotides matching TRBD1. This CDR3 has 18 amino acids. V shed 3 bases, J shed 4 bases, and the junction held 14 bases outside the gene matches. CDR1 MNHNS and CDR2 SASEGT come from the germline V gene. CDR3 bases: TGTGCCAGCAGTGAGTCCGTTACAGGGGGCGTAAGGTCAGATACGCAGTATTTT. It encodes CASSESVTGGVRSDTQYF.

The gene calls are TRBV18 and TRBJ1-1; no firm D call. The germline V and J ends were trimmed by 0 bases and 1 base, with 9 bases remaining between them. This CDR3 comprises 15 residues. Germline values: CDR1 KGHSH, CDR2 LQKENI. The CDR3 DNA reads as TGTGCCAGCTCACCACCGTCAACCGCGAACACTGAAGCTTTCTTT. This gives the protein CASSPPSTANTEAFF.

This chain joins TRBV19 and TRBJ1-1; weak D call: TRBD1 (6 bases). The germline V and J ends were trimmed by 3 bases and 1 base, with 9 bases remaining between them. Germline-derived CDR1 and CDR2 are LNHDA and SQIVND (reference sequence). CDR3 length equals 14 residues. The CDR3 DNA reads TGTGCCAGTAGTATTGGACAGAGGAACACTGAAGCTTTCTTT. It yields the protein CASSIGQRNTEAFF.

This clone was found once. The genes are TRBV5-1 and TRBJ2-1; 9 bases agree with TRBD2. This CDR3 has 17 amino acids. CDR1 is SGHRS, CDR2 YFSETQ, per germline. V dropped 1 base and J dropped 12; count of bases not matched to a gene: 17. CDR3 sequence: CASSLKGGTSRAVVQFF. Written as DNA, the CDR3 is TGCGCCAGCAGCTTGAAGGGAGGGACTAGCAGGGCAGTCGTGCAGTTCTTC.